Shown below are 9 T cell receptor beta chains from a single sample sequenced in a study of regulatory T cells in long-lasting Graves disease. Time point noted: newly diagnosed GD, antithyroid drugs for less than 3 months. After RNA was extracted from PBMCs, the TCR library was made from it. With iRepertoire HTBI primers and Arm-PCR of CDR3 regions, TCR beta libraries were built. One entry per CDR3 protein, called by TCRdb with MiXCR from the multiplex PCR reads. The table has approximately 540,000 distinct CDR3 sequences, 9.5% to 15% seen once. This sample also appeared in a second study, on T cells in Graves' hyperthyroidism and ophthalmopathy.

The sequencing used peripheral blood mononuclear cells (PBMCs), collected at new diagnosis, from a patient treated with antithyroid drugs. These receptors originate from a woman aged 25 to 39 with Graves disease.

Ten or more counts support this clonotype. The chain combines TRBV18 with TRBJ2-2; 7 bases align to TRBD2. This CDR3 has 15 amino acids. V lost 6 bases to trimming and J lost 4 bases; unmatched junction nucleotides: 8. Germline-derived CDR1 and CDR2 are KGHSH and LQKENI. The CDR3 bases are TGTGCCAGCTCGCAAACTAGCGAATCCACCGGGGAGCTGTTTTTT. Protein sequence: CASSQTSESTGELFF.

This clonotype has a count of ten or more. The J gene is TRBJ2-3, the V gene TRBV2, with 12 bases matching TRBD2. V trimming: 5 bases; J trimming: 0 bases; junction bases outside the gene matches: 9. CDR1 is SNHLY and CDR2 is FYNNEI in the germline V gene. The CDR3 runs 18 residues. The CDR3 region is CASSRTTLAGGSTDTQYF. Here the CDR3 DNA reads TGTGCCAGCAGTCGTACGACTCTAGCGGGAGGGAGCACAGATACGCAGTATTTT. The full variable domain, rest sourced from reference TRBV2 and TRBJ2-3, is EPEVTQTPSHQVTQMGQEVILRCVPISNHLYFYWYRQILGQKVEFLVSFYNNEISEKSEIFDDQFSVERPDGSNFTLKIRSTKLEDSAMYFCASSRTTLAGGSTDTQYFGPGTRLTVL.

This clonotype was seen a handful of times. This rearrangement joins TRBV5-4 to TRBJ2-3; 10 bases agree with TRBD2. The CDR3 length is 16 residues. V shed 10 bases and J 4 bases; nucleotides not matched to a gene: 15. Germline CDR1 and CDR2: SGHNT and YYREEE (reference sequence). The CDR3 sequence is CAGTPGEREGSDTQYF. The DNA of the CDR3 is TGTGCCGGCACCCCGGGTGAGCGGGAGGGATCAGATACGCAGTATTTT.

This clonotype was recorded at least ten times. The CDR3: CATSDPPKGGFETQYF. CDR3 in DNA: TGTGCCACCAGTGACCCCCCAAAGGGGGGGTTCGAGACCCAGTACTTC. The chain couples TRBV24-1 to TRBJ2-5, with D possibly being TRBD2 (7 bases). V shed 4 bases and J shed 5 bases, with 19 bases lying between them. The CDR3 is made up of 16 amino acids. The germline gives CDR1 KGHDR, CDR2 SFDVKD.

This clonotype was observed at least ten times. The chain links TRBV7-9 to TRBJ1-2, with D possibly being TRBD1 (6 bases). From germline, CDR1 is SEHNR and CDR2 FQNEAQ (reference sequence). This CDR3 has 14 residues. V lost 0 bases, J lost 2 bases, and 7 bases lay in between. CDR3 bases: TGTGCCAGCAGCTTAGCAAGGGGGAACTATGGCTACACCTTC. Its protein is CASSLARGNYGYTF. Combining the CDR3 with reference TRBV7-9 and TRBJ1-2 gives the whole variable domain DTGVSQNPRHKITKRGQNVTFRCDPISEHNRLYWYRQTLGQGPEFLTYFQNEAQLEKSRLLSDRFSAERPKGSFSTLEIQRTEQGDSAMYLCASSLARGNYGYTFGSGTRLTVV.

This clonotype was seen ten or more times. The chain is built from TRBV25-1 and TRBJ1-6; D possibly corresponds to TRBD1 (5 bases). Trimming took 1 base from V and 4 from J, leaving 11 bases between them. This CDR3 region has 16 residues. Germline assignment: CDR1 MGHDK and CDR2 SYGVNS. CDR3 coding DNA: TGTGCCAGCAGTGAATCCTGGGGGGTATATAATTCACCCCTCCACTTT. It encodes CASSESWGVYNSPLHF.

This clonotype was recorded many times. V and J are TRBV7-8 and TRBJ2-1, with D possibly matching TRBD2 (5 bases). This CDR3 region has 16 residues. Germline CDR1 is SGHVS and CDR2 is FQNEAQ. V was clipped by 3 bases and J by 1 base, with 13 bases between them. The CDR3 loop is CASSFDMEASYNEQFF. DNA of the CDR3: TGTGCCAGCAGCTTCGATATGGAGGCGTCCTACAATGAGCAGTTCTTC.

This clonotype was observed a handful of times. The rearrangement uses TRBV20-1 and TRBJ2-5; D gene uncertain. With 3 bases removed from V and 4 bases from J, the gap between germline ends came to 9 bases. CDR1 and CDR2 from the germline V gene are DFQATT and SNEGSKA (reference sequence). CDR3 length: 12 residues. CDR3 nucleotides: TGCAGTGCTAGTCCCCCCGGAGAGACCCAGTACTTC. This encodes CSASPPGETQYF.

This clonotype was observed a handful of times. CDR3 sequence reads: CASSNPAGGYEQYF. CDR3 nucleotides: TGTGCCAGTAGTAATCCAGCGGGGGGCTACGAGCAGTACTTC. The chain has TRBV19 and TRBJ2-7, with TRBD2 matching 9 bases. The CDR3 spans 14 residues. In germline, CDR1 is LNHDA, CDR2 SQIVND (reference sequence). Trimming cost V 4 bases and J 3 bases; bases outside gene matches: 4.